These T cell receptor beta chains were read from a single sample in a study of shared clonotypes between healthy human individuals. Profiled with immunoSEQ multiplex PCR; TCRdb holds only in-frame clones, not every one. The sample has about 600,000 clones, about 95% seen once. The source material was naive CD8+ T cells sorted from blood. The origin of the receptors is a woman under 40 in good health. Both conserved end residues are part of each CDR3. The order of the fields is J gene, clone size, D gene, V gene, CDR3 DNA, CDR3 protein. The D gene is left open where the match is weak. Where a row states a size, it is once, few, many or the class of an expanded clone; other rows omit it.

>TRBJ2-7|NA|NA|TRBV6-5
TGTGCCAGCAGTTACTCGCTAGAGGGAGGCGAGCAGTACTTC
CASSYSLEGGEQYF
>TRBJ1-4|once|NA|TRBV11-2
TGTGCCAGCAGCTTAACAGACTCTAATGAAAAACTGTTTTTT
CASSLTDSNEKLFF
>TRBJ1-5|few|NA|TRBV6-5
TGTGCCAGCAGTTATCGGGAGGGAGATCAGCCCCAGCATTTT
CASSYREGDQPQHF
>TRBJ1-1|NA|TRBD1|TRBV30
TGTGCCTGGAGTGTAGACAGGGGGGAGGCTTTCTTT
CAWSVDRGEAFF
>TRBJ2-7|NA|NA|TRBV4-1
TGCGCCAGCAGCCACGGACAGAACCCCTACGAGCAGTACTTC
CASSHGQNPYEQYF
>TRBJ2-7|NA|NA|TRBV27
TGTGCCAGCAAGGCAGGGAACTACGAGCAGTACTTC
CASKAGNYEQYF
>TRBJ1-1|NA|NA|TRBV4-1
TGCGCCAGCAGCGCGACCGTTGGGGGAGTCACTGAAGCTTTCTTT
CASSATVGGVTEAFF
>TRBJ2-7|NA|NA|TRBV14
TGTGCCAGCAGCCAAGATCTCCTAGACGAGCAGTACTTC
CASSQDLLDEQYF
>TRBJ2-1|NA|TRBD2|TRBV10-3
TGTGCCATCAGTGATATGCCTAGCGGGGTCTACAATGAGCAGTTCTTC
CAISDMPSGVYNEQFF
>TRBJ2-1|NA|NA|TRBV9
TGTGCCAGCAGCGTAGTGGTGGGAGTCCCCTACAATGAGCAGTTCTTC
CASSVVVGVPYNEQFF
>TRBJ1-2|once|NA|TRBV10-2
TGCGCCAGCAGTGAAGGGTTTAACTATGGCTACACCTTC
CASSEGFNYGYTF
>TRBJ2-3|NA|TRBD2|TRBV19
TGTGCCAGTAGTATAGATCCTAGCGGGAGCGAAACAGATACGCAGTATTTT
CASSIDPSGSETDTQYF
>TRBJ2-3|NA|TRBD2|TRBV6-5
TGTGCCAGCAGTGCTAGCGGCAGGGCCCCGGATACGCAGTATTTT
CASSASGRAPDTQYF
>TRBJ2-7|NA|TRBD2|TRBV5-1
TGCGCCAGCAGTCGGAGTAGCGGGAGCATCGACGAGCAGTACTTC
CASSRSSGSIDEQYF
>TRBJ2-7|NA|TRBD2|TRBV4-1
TGCGCCAGCAGCCATCTCACTAGCGGGAGCTCCTACGAGCAGTACTTC
CASSHLTSGSSYEQYF
>TRBJ1-2|NA|NA|TRBV29-1
TGCAGCGTTTCACAGGGTTCGGGAGGCTACACCTTC
CSVSQGSGGYTF
>TRBJ1-2|NA|NA|TRBV27
TGTGCCAGCAGTTTATCAGCGGGGCTTGGCTACACCTTC
CASSLSAGLGYTF
>TRBJ1-1|NA|NA|TRBV2
TGTGCCAGCAGTGGGACCCTCCCGCCAACCGCGAACACTGAAGCTTTCTTT
CASSGTLPPTANTEAFF
>TRBJ1-1|NA|NA|TRBV9
TGTGCCAGCAGCGTAGCTCCAGGGACGAACACTGAAGCTTTCTTT
CASSVAPGTNTEAFF
>TRBJ2-7|NA|TRBD2|TRBV5-5
TGTGCCAGCAGCTACAGCGGGAGTGACGCCTACGAGCAGTACTTC
CASSYSGSDAYEQYF
>TRBJ2-7|once|NA|TRBV4-1
TGCGCCAGCAGCCAAGAAAATCTCTGGGCCTACGAGCAGTACTTC
CASSQENLWAYEQYF
>TRBJ2-1|NA|NA|TRBV28
TGTGCCAGCAGTTTTCGCGGTCACCCCTACAATGAGCAGTTCTTC
CASSFRGHPYNEQFF
>TRBJ2-3|NA|NA|TRBV27
TGTGCCAGCAGTTTTTTTTTGGGACACACAGATACGCAGTATTTT
CASSFFLGHTDTQYF
>TRBJ2-2|NA|NA|TRBV7-8
TGTGCCAGCAGCTTAGGCCCAGCCAACACCGGGGAGCTGTTTTTT
CASSLGPANTGELFF
>TRBJ2-7|NA|TRBD1|TRBV27
TGTGCCAGCAGTTTATCCGCCGGGACAGCTCACTACGAGCAGTACTTC
CASSLSAGTAHYEQYF
>TRBJ2-2|NA|TRBD2|TRBV28
TGTGCCAGCAGCACCATACGGGAGGGAACCGGGGAGCTGTTTTTT
CASSTIREGTGELFF
>TRBJ2-7|NA|TRBD1|TRBV19
TGTGCCAGTAGTAAGGGGGCGAAGGACGAGCAGTACTTC
CASSKGAKDEQYF